This T cell receptor beta chain came from a study of blood T cells in healthy people across ages. It was with a sample-barcoded 5' primer and a J-beta primer mix that a second PCR of roughly 7 to 12 cycles was run. Via MiXCR, TCRdb re-called the 5' RACE reads, giving one row per CDR3 protein. The table shows under 800,000 distinct CDR3 sequences, with roughly 44% occurring only once. Study outcomes and limitations: Naive CD4+ cells and diversity were both higher in long-lived donors than in aged donors. A roughly linear fall in TCR beta diversity per million T cells was seen with increasing age.

On this clonotype: Its antigen is currently unknown.

This CDR3 has 16 residues. V shed 0 bases, J shed 4 bases, and the junction held 4 bases outside the gene matches. Per the germline V gene, CDR1 is MNHEY and CDR2 is SVGAGI. The J gene is TRBJ2-1, the V gene TRBV6-5; 9 bases are a match to TRBD2. This clonotype was sampled from a woman aged 60-70 years in good health. The sequencing sample was made of blood. CDR3 in DNA: TGTGCCAGCAGTTACTCTGCGGGAGGGGGTTACAATGAGCAGTTCTTC. This codes for CASSYSAGGGYNEQFF.